Presented here are 7 T cell receptor beta chains from one specimen sequenced in a study of OX40 agonist ivuxolimab in advanced cancers. Clones were sequenced by immunoSEQ multiplex PCR, and TCRdb holds only the in-frame ones, with some missing. The sample contains 20,000 to 25,000 clones, more than 75% of which appear only once. The sample was CD4+ or CD8+ T cells sorted from blood, taken in a trial of the OX40 agonist ivuxolimab. These receptor sequences come from an adult with an advanced solid tumor such as melanoma, head and neck, liver or kidney cancer.

The rearrangement joins TRBV28 to TRBJ1-6; D is unresolved. This CDR3 is built from 14 residues. V was pared by 2 bases and J by 5 bases, with 7 bases between. The germline V gene has CDR1 MDHEN and CDR2 SYDVKM. The CDR3 nucleotides are TGTGCCAGCAGTTTAGGGCTCGATAATTCACCCCTCCACTTT. This encodes CASSLGLDNSPLHF.

This chain links TRBV4-2 with TRBJ2-4; the match to TRBD2 covers 8 bases. CDR1 and CDR2 (germline): LGHNA, YNFKEQ. The J segment lost 9 bases and the V segment lost 1 base, leaving 8 bases of the junction unmatched. The CDR3 spans 15 residues. CDR3 in DNA: TGTGCCAGCAGCCAAGCTTGGCAGCGGGGGCCCATTCAGTACTTC. The encoded protein is CASSQAWQRGPIQYF.

V gene TRBV2 combines with J gene TRBJ2-4; unclear D gene. CDR3 size: 14 residues. In germline, CDR1 is SNHLY, CDR2 FYNNEI. Trimming cost V 0 bases and J 12 bases, with 15 bases left between them. CDR3 loop: CASSEAFAPVGQYF. The CDR3 DNA follows: TGTGCCAGCAGTGAAGCTTTTGCCCCGGTTGGTCAGTACTTC.

CDR3 nucleotide sequence: TGTGCCAGCAGTTCAAGGGGGAGCCCTGGGGCCAACGTCCTGACTTTC. The encoded protein is CASSSRGSPGANVLTF. The rearrangement uses TRBV5-4 and TRBJ2-6, with D possibly TRBD1 on 6 matching bases. The CDR3 spans 16 residues. V was cut by 5 bases and J by 2 bases, with 14 bases left in between. Germline CDR1 SGHNT, CDR2 YYREEE (reference sequence). Drawing the rest from reference TRBV5-4 and TRBJ2-6, the complete variable domain is ETGVTQSPTHLIKTRGQQVTLRCSSQSGHNTVSWYQQALGQGPQFIFQYYREEENGRGNFPPRFSGLQFPNYSSELNVNALELDDSALYLCASSSRGSPGANVLTFGAGSRLTVL.

The chain combines TRBV5-1 with TRBJ2-1, with 7 bases identical to TRBD2. CDR1 and CDR2 from the germline V gene are SGHRS and YFSETQ. Trimming removed 2 bases from V and 10 bases from J; junction bases left unmatched: 0. The CDR3 runs 11 residues. The CDR3 DNA sequence: TGCGCCAGCAGCTTAGCGGGAGAGCAGTTCTTC. Protein product: CASSLAGEQFF.

This chain links TRBV2 with TRBJ2-7; 10 bases match TRBD1. J was trimmed by 4 bases and V by 5 bases; bases with no gene match: 5. This CDR3 comprises 14 residues. Germline lookup yields CDR1 SNHLY and CDR2 FYNNEI. Here the CDR3 DNA reads TGTGCCAGCAGTAGTGGGACAGGGGATTACGAGCAGTACTTC. It specifies CASSSGTGDYEQYF.

J is TRBJ1-2 and V is TRBV4-2, with a weak D call TRBD1 (5 bases). The germline gives CDR1 LGHNA, CDR2 YNFKEQ. V lost 4 bases and J lost 7, with 16 bases in between. This CDR3 spans 14 amino acids. Written as DNA, the CDR3 is TGTGCCAGCAGCCCCCCGGCGGGGGGTAGTGGCTACACCTTC. Translation gives CASSPPAGGSGYTF.